Included here is one TCR beta chain sequence, with context. This entry belongs to a study of blood T cell repertoires in COVID-19. About the research overall: Sites across the United States, Italy and Spain contributed samples from acute and convalescent COVID-19.

The CDR3 extends over 12 amino acids. Germline V lookup: CDR1 MNHEY, CDR2 SVGAGI. The V gene end was trimmed by 6 bases and the J gene end by 5 bases; junction bases not matched to a gene: 2. Some clones are missing from TCRdb's copy, which holds only in-frame ones; the method was immunoSEQ multiplex PCR. The repertoire holds 150,000 to 200,000 clones, with approximately 79% as singletons. The clonotype comes from a man over 45 who had recovered from COVID-19. The J gene is TRBJ1-1, the V gene TRBV6-5; TRBD1 matches at 8 bases. The material sequenced was peripheral blood. The CDR3 nucleotides read TGTGCCAGCAGGACAGGGGAAACTGAAGCTTTCTTT. It codes for CASRTGETEAFF.